A selection of T cell receptor beta chains follows, all from one sample in a study of beta chain features in type 1 diabetes. Sequencing used immunoSEQ multiplex PCR; TCRdb keeps in-frame clones, though not all of them. The sample lists some 140,000 clones, around a tenth occurring once. The source material was central memory CD4+ T cells from blood. Receptors originate from a man between 18 and 35 years old in good health. The CDR3 runs from the conserved cysteine through the conserved F or W. D genes are given only for firm matches. The size entry is marked missing in some rows and otherwise reads once, few, many or a size class.

v_gene: TRBV7-3; abundance: few; j_gene: TRBJ2-3; d_gene: TRBD2; CDR3aa: CASSSQRGGTDTQYF; CDR3nt: TGTGCCAGCAGCTCTCAGCGGGGAGGCACAGATACGCAGTATTTT
v_gene: TRBV6-9; abundance: few; j_gene: TRBJ2-5; d_gene: .; CDR3aa: CASSYPLAGPRETQYF; CDR3nt: TGTGCCAGCAGTTATCCCCTTGCGGGGCCGAGAGAGACCCAGTACTTC
v_gene: TRBV11-3; abundance: .; j_gene: TRBJ2-7; d_gene: TRBD1; CDR3aa: CASSTRTGADQYF; CDR3nt: TGTGCCAGCAGCACCCGGACAGGGGCCGACCAGTACTTC
v_gene: TRBV5-4; abundance: .; j_gene: TRBJ2-5; d_gene: TRBD2; CDR3aa: CASSLGVTSVETQYF; CDR3nt: TGTGCCAGCAGCTTGGGAGTTACTAGCGTGGAGACCCAGTACTTC
v_gene: TRBV7-2; abundance: .; j_gene: TRBJ1-2; d_gene: .; CDR3aa: CASSFGGYGYTF; CDR3nt: TGTGCCAGCAGCTTCGGCGGGTATGGCTACACCTTC
v_gene: TRBV30; abundance: .; j_gene: TRBJ2-5; d_gene: TRBD2; CDR3aa: CAWSVRGLDGTQYF; CDR3nt: TGTGCCTGGAGTGTAAGGGGACTAGATGGGACCCAGTACTTC
v_gene: TRBV2; abundance: .; j_gene: TRBJ1-5; d_gene: TRBD1; CDR3aa: CASTGTGRSNQPQHF; CDR3nt: TGTGCCAGCACCGGGACAGGGCGCAGCAATCAGCCCCAGCATTTT
v_gene: TRBV5-1; abundance: few; j_gene: TRBJ2-7; d_gene: .; CDR3aa: CASSLLAGLSAYEQYF; CDR3nt: TGCGCCAGCAGCTTGTTGGCGGGGTTAAGTGCCTACGAGCAGTACTTC
v_gene: TRBV30; abundance: many; j_gene: TRBJ2-3; d_gene: .; CDR3aa: CAWSANPGDTQYF; CDR3nt: TGTGCCTGGAGTGCTAACCCAGGGGATACGCAGTATTTT
v_gene: TRBV4-3; abundance: .; j_gene: TRBJ2-3; d_gene: TRBD2; CDR3aa: CASSLAGVTDTQYF; CDR3nt: TGCGCCAGCAGTCTAGCGGGGGTCACAGATACGCAGTATTTT
v_gene: TRBV7-2; abundance: .; j_gene: TRBJ2-5; d_gene: TRBD2; CDR3aa: CASSWTSGGAETQYF; CDR3nt: TGTGCCAGCAGCTGGACTAGCGGGGGCGCGGAGACCCAGTACTTC
v_gene: TRBV4-3; abundance: many; j_gene: TRBJ2-3; d_gene: .; CDR3aa: CASSPRRARGTDTQYF; CDR3nt: TGCGCCAGCAGCCCACGGCGGGCAAGGGGCACAGATACGCAGTATTTT
v_gene: TRBV5-6; abundance: many; j_gene: TRBJ2-2; d_gene: .; CDR3aa: CASSHGANTGELFF; CDR3nt: TGTGCCAGCAGCCACGGAGCCAACACCGGGGAGCTGTTTTTT
v_gene: TRBV11-2; abundance: few; j_gene: TRBJ1-5; d_gene: TRBD1; CDR3aa: CASSPQGVSNQPQHF; CDR3nt: TGTGCCAGCAGCCCGCAGGGGGTCAGCAATCAGCCCCAGCATTTT
v_gene: TRBV7-2; abundance: .; j_gene: TRBJ1-6; d_gene: .; CDR3aa: CASSPPDSPLHF; CDR3nt: TGTGCCAGCAGCCCCCCAGATTCACCCCTCCACTTT
v_gene: TRBV9; abundance: .; j_gene: TRBJ1-2; d_gene: .; CDR3aa: CASSVGQPNYGYTF; CDR3nt: TGTGCCAGCAGCGTCGGACAGCCTAACTATGGCTACACCTTC
v_gene: TRBV4-3; abundance: few; j_gene: TRBJ2-4; d_gene: TRBD1; CDR3aa: CASSPGTGSVNIQYF; CDR3nt: TGCGCCAGCAGCCCCGGGACAGGGAGTGTAAACATTCAGTACTTC
v_gene: TRBV5-6; abundance: many; j_gene: TRBJ2-5; d_gene: .; CDR3aa: CASSLVHRETQYF; CDR3nt: TGTGCCAGCAGCTTGGTGCATCGGGAGACCCAGTACTTC
v_gene: TRBV7-2; abundance: .; j_gene: TRBJ2-1; d_gene: .; CDR3aa: CASSLGTNNEQFF; CDR3nt: TGTGCCAGCAGCCTGGGGACAAACAATGAGCAGTTCTTC
v_gene: TRBV5-1; abundance: .; j_gene: TRBJ2-1; d_gene: TRBD2; CDR3aa: CASSGLAGGPGEQFF; CDR3nt: TGCGCCAGCTCGGGACTAGCGGGGGGGCCAGGTGAGCAGTTCTTC
v_gene: TRBV9; abundance: .; j_gene: TRBJ2-5; d_gene: .; CDR3aa: CASNRDTGTETQYF; CDR3nt: TGTGCCAGCAACAGGGACACAGGGACGGAGACCCAGTACTTC
v_gene: TRBV5-6; abundance: few; j_gene: TRBJ1-2; d_gene: TRBD1; CDR3aa: CASSWDRANYGYTF; CDR3nt: TGTGCCAGCAGCTGGGACAGAGCTAACTATGGCTACACCTTC
v_gene: TRBV19; abundance: few; j_gene: TRBJ2-6; d_gene: .; CDR3aa: CASRDTSGANVLTF; CDR3nt: TGTGCCAGCCGGGACACCTCTGGGGCCAACGTCCTGACTTTC
v_gene: TRBV7-8; abundance: .; j_gene: TRBJ2-3; d_gene: TRBD1; CDR3aa: CASNQQGRVEVGTQYF; CDR3nt: TGTGCCAGCAACCAACAGGGGCGGGTGGAAGTCGGTACGCAGTATTTT
v_gene: TRBV28; abundance: few; j_gene: TRBJ2-3; d_gene: .; CDR3aa: CASSLRYPTPDTQYF; CDR3nt: TGTGCCAGCAGTTTACGGTATCCAACCCCAGATACGCAGTATTTT
v_gene: TRBV21-1; abundance: .; j_gene: TRBJ2-5; d_gene: .; CDR3aa: CASSKMGGETQYF; CDR3nt: TGTGCCAGCAGCAAAATGGGCGGGGAGACCCAGTACTTC
v_gene: TRBV28; abundance: few; j_gene: TRBJ2-2; d_gene: .; CDR3aa: CASSATGNWNPANTGELFF; CDR3nt: TGTGCCAGCAGTGCAACAGGGAATTGGAACCCCGCGAACACCGGGGAGCTGTTTTTT
v_gene: TRBV4-3; abundance: few; j_gene: TRBJ1-5; d_gene: .; CDR3aa: CASSQEPRNQPQHF; CDR3nt: TGCGCCAGCAGCCAAGAGCCCAGGAATCAGCCCCAGCATTTT
v_gene: TRBV6-4; abundance: .; j_gene: TRBJ2-3; d_gene: .; CDR3aa: CASRLITDTQYF; CDR3nt: TGTGCCAGTAGACTGATAACAGATACGCAGTATTTT
v_gene: TRBV5-1; abundance: few; j_gene: TRBJ2-3; d_gene: .; CDR3aa: CASSFPGEGDTQYF; CDR3nt: TGCGCCAGCAGCTTCCCAGGGGAGGGAGATACGCAGTATTTT
v_gene: TRBV5-4; abundance: .; j_gene: TRBJ2-5; d_gene: .; CDR3aa: CASSQGPGTQETQYF; CDR3nt: TGTGCCAGCAGCCAAGGTCCGGGGACACAAGAGACCCAGTACTTC
v_gene: TRBV2; abundance: .; j_gene: TRBJ1-5; d_gene: .; CDR3aa: CATTWGSNSNQPQHF; CDR3nt: TGTGCCACCACGTGGGGCAGCAATAGCAATCAGCCCCAGCATTTT
v_gene: TRBV12-5; abundance: few; j_gene: TRBJ1-3; d_gene: .; CDR3aa: CASGLVLGGLSGNTIYF; CDR3nt: TGTGCTAGTGGTTTGGTACTCGGCGGACTCTCTGGAAACACCATATATTTT
v_gene: TRBV5-1; abundance: many; j_gene: TRBJ1-2; d_gene: .; CDR3aa: CASSLQWQGSGYTF; CDR3nt: TGCGCCAGCAGCTTGCAATGGCAGGGAAGTGGCTACACCTTC
v_gene: TRBV5-6; abundance: few; j_gene: TRBJ2-1; d_gene: TRBD2; CDR3aa: CASSPLAGHYNEQFF; CDR3nt: TGTGCCAGCAGCCCGCTAGCGGGGCACTACAATGAGCAGTTCTTC
v_gene: TRBV6-1; abundance: .; j_gene: TRBJ2-1; d_gene: TRBD1; CDR3aa: CASTRDRGDNEQFF; CDR3nt: TGTGCCAGCACCCGGGACAGGGGGGACAATGAGCAGTTCTTC
v_gene: TRBV29-1; abundance: few; j_gene: TRBJ2-2; d_gene: .; CDR3aa: CSVREGTWTGELFF; CDR3nt: TGCAGCGTTCGGGAAGGTACCTGGACCGGGGAGCTGTTTTTT
v_gene: TRBV11-2; abundance: few; j_gene: TRBJ2-2; d_gene: .; CDR3aa: CASRGVRNTGELFF; CDR3nt: TGTGCCAGCCGGGGTGTCAGGAACACCGGGGAGCTGTTTTTT
v_gene: TRBV18; abundance: .; j_gene: TRBJ2-5; d_gene: TRBD2; CDR3aa: CASSPPSTSGGAGDQYF; CDR3nt: TGTGCCAGCTCACCACCGTCGACTAGCGGGGGGGCCGGCGACCAGTACTTC
v_gene: TRBV7-8; abundance: few; j_gene: TRBJ2-3; d_gene: TRBD2; CDR3aa: CASTPSGSTDTQYF; CDR3nt: TGTGCCAGCACCCCTAGCGGAAGCACAGATACGCAGTATTTT
v_gene: TRBV5-4; abundance: .; j_gene: TRBJ2-6; d_gene: TRBD1; CDR3aa: CASIPTGSYGANVLTF; CDR3nt: TGTGCCAGCATCCCGACAGGGAGCTATGGGGCCAACGTCCTGACTTTC
v_gene: TRBV7-7; abundance: few; j_gene: TRBJ2-3; d_gene: .; CDR3aa: CASSSATGHTDTQYF; CDR3nt: TGTGCCAGCAGCTCAGCGACAGGACACACAGATACGCAGTATTTT
v_gene: TRBV4-3; abundance: few; j_gene: TRBJ2-7; d_gene: .; CDR3aa: CDPVGRSYEQYF; CDR3nt: TGCGACCCGGTGGGGAGGTCCTACGAGCAGTACTTC
v_gene: TRBV7-2; abundance: .; j_gene: TRBJ1-6; d_gene: .; CDR3aa: CASSSQGGSSPLHF; CDR3nt: TGTGCCAGCAGCTCGCAGGGCGGGAGTTCACCCCTCCACTTT
v_gene: TRBV28; abundance: few; j_gene: TRBJ2-1; d_gene: .; CDR3aa: CASSLGGLREQFF; CDR3nt: TGTGCCAGCAGTTTAGGCGGGCTGCGGGAGCAGTTCTTC
v_gene: TRBV7-2; abundance: once; j_gene: TRBJ2-7; d_gene: TRBD1; CDR3aa: CASSLTRDRGSYEQYF; CDR3nt: TGTGCCAGCAGCTTAACCCGGGACAGGGGCTCCTACGAGCAGTACTTC
v_gene: TRBV6-4; abundance: few; j_gene: TRBJ2-3; d_gene: TRBD2; CDR3aa: CARGLAGSTDTQYF; CDR3nt: TGTGCCAGGGGACTAGCGGGAAGCACAGATACGCAGTATTTT